The source of this TCR beta chain is a study of read filtering for tumor transcriptome and immune sequencing. About the research overall: By R-ISS, stages I, II and III held approximately 8, 17 and 7 patients.

General study points: Dropping single-read clonotypes raised IR-seq and RNA-seq shared-clonotype correlation.

From roughly 390 ng of RNA, a library with molecular barcoded alpha/delta and beta/gamma adaptors was made. TCRdb reprocessed the reads with MiXCR, giving one entry per CDR3 protein. The sample includes around 14,000 distinct CDR3 sequences, 20% of them seen just once. In its sample, this clonotype was seen a few times. Its matching antigen is unknown. The sequence was collected from a donor at least 40 years old with multiple myeloma. Sequenced: a population of CD138-negative cells sorted from bone marrow.

DNA of the CDR3: TGTGCCAGCACCCCGGGGGGCAGGGGCAATCAGCCCCAGCATTTT. It specifies CASTPGGRGNQPQHF. The genes are TRBV6-1 and TRBJ1-5; maybe TRBD1 (6 bases). The germline V and J ends were trimmed by 7 bases and 2 bases, with 15 bases remaining between them. CDR3 length: 15 residues. Germline values: CDR1 MNHNS, CDR2 SASEGT.